This T cell receptor (beta chain) comes out of a study of patients and donors after allogeneic stem cell transplantation. TCRdb re-called the RT-PCR reads with MiXCR, one entry per CDR3 protein. The sample contains about 410,000 distinct CDR3 sequences, around 15% of which appear only once. The CDR3 is made up of 14 amino acids. Germline trimming cut 4 bases from V and 5 bases from J; bases unmatched to any gene: 3. Germline values: CDR1 MNHEY, CDR2 SVGAGI. This clonotype was obtained from a human donor who was either an allogeneic HSCT recipient or a stem cell or donor lymphocyte infusion donor (not recorded which). It is not recorded whose cells these are; they may come from a transplant donor. Sequencing was done on a sample of blood, either unsorted or a sorted T cell fraction (not recorded which). The rearrangement uses TRBV6-5 and TRBJ1-5, with 9 bases matching TRBD1. The CDR3 sequence is CASSLGTGHQPQHF. For the CDR3, the DNA is TGTGCCAGCAGTTTAGGGACAGGGCATCAGCCCCAGCATTTT.